This TCR beta chain is from a study of blood T cells in healthy people across ages. Across the study: The capture of about one barcoded beta molecule per two T cells was achieved by template switching.

This clonotype was seen only once. The authors ran a second PCR of 7 to 11 cycles using a sample-barcoded 5' primer and a J-beta primer mix. TCRdb analysed the 5' RACE reads with MiXCR anew, one entry per CDR3 protein. The sample lists over 1,300,000 distinct CDR3 sequences, roughly 64% occurring once. This CDR3 comprises 16 residues. Between the trimmed V and J ends, which lost 0 bases and 9 bases, there was a span of 15 bases. Germline V gene data show CDR1 as MNHNY and CDR2 as SVGAGI (reference sequence). The chain is built from TRBV6-6 and TRBJ1-6; possibly TRBD1 for D (5 bases). The source of this sequence is a man aged 18-30 years in good health. Input material: blood. The CDR3 nucleotides read TGTGCCAGCAGTTACTCCCGGGGGACGGTTCGTTCACCCCTCCACTTT. Translation gives CASSYSRGTVRSPLHF.